The T cell receptor beta chain under discussion was sequenced for a study of OX40 agonist ivuxolimab in advanced cancers. This clone was detected once. Repertoires were generated with immunoSEQ multiplex PCR, while TCRdb's copy carries only in-frame clones and drops some. Of just over 40,000 clones in the sample, about 85% are singletons; the top ten hold approximately 15%. J gave up 2 bases and V 3 bases, and 5 bases lay outside the gene matches. Germline CDR1 reads SGHRS; CDR2 reads YFSETQ. CDR3 length: 15 amino acids. This chain connects TRBV5-1 to TRBJ2-7, with 10 bases that match TRBD2. This sequence originates from an adult with an advanced solid tumor such as melanoma, head and neck, liver or kidney cancer. The input for sequencing was CD4+ or CD8+ T cells sorted from blood, taken in a trial of the OX40 agonist ivuxolimab. CDR3 protein: CASSYSGRIPYEQYF. For the CDR3, the DNA is TGCGCCAGCAGCTATAGCGGGAGGATACCCTACGAGCAGTACTTC.